Presented here are 2 T cell receptor beta chains from one specimen sequenced in a study of T-cell reconstitution after alpha-beta-depleted transplantation in children. Unique molecular identifiers were used in preparing the TCRbeta library. TCRdb processed the PCR reads anew with MiXCR; each CDR3 protein has one entry. The table has approximately 400,000 distinct CDR3 sequences, 11% seen once. Sequenced here: PBMCs from the stem cell graft donor, sampled from the stem cell graft. These receptors were collected from a human donor who donated a stem cell graft to a child with acute myeloid leukemia.

This sequence joins TRBV20-1 and TRBJ1-4, with a tentative D call TRBD1 (6 bases). The CDR3 is made up of 14 amino acids. V shed 3 bases and J shed 7 bases, with 15 bases lying between them. Germline V gene data show CDR1 as DFQATT and CDR2 as SNEGSKA (reference sequence). The CDR3 protein is CSASPGGLGEKLFF. CDR3 DNA sequence: TGCAGTGCTAGTCCTGGGGGGCTAGGTGAAAAACTGTTTTTT.

Many counts were recorded for this clonotype. This chain uses TRBV4-1 with TRBJ1-1, with 9 bases lining up with TRBD1. V was pared by 4 bases and J by 6 bases, with 9 bases of the junction left unmatched. The germline gives CDR1 MGHRA, CDR2 YSYEKL. This CDR3 is 15 amino acids long. DNA of the CDR3: TGCGCCAGCAGCCCAGAGACAGGGGGAGGACCTGAAGCTTTCTTT. It encodes CASSPETGGGPEAFF.